This T cell receptor beta chain was captured by sequencing in a study of T cell clonality in common variable immunodeficiency (dated by TCRdb to 2014 to 2015). The paper as a whole reports these results and caveats: According to the authors, finding the cause of the higher clonality in CVID would require sequencing the repertoires of T cell subpopulations. Patient heterogeneity within the CVID cohort put limits on correlating repertoire features with clinical complications. CVID subjects shared fewer TCRbeta clones with each other than healthy controls did (p < 0.0001). Reportedly, TCRbeta sequences from CVID had fewer deletions and N-nucleotide insertions, and highly modified clones with 13 or more V deletions were absent from CVID. Even though DNA input was equal, the average per sample came to some 90,000 unique sequences for controls compared with 25,000 to 35,000 for CVID samples. TCRbeta clonality was higher in CVID subjects than in healthy controls (t-test p = 0.018), and the increase was most characteristic of about a third of subjects.

Counted from cysteine to phenylalanine, this CDR3 has 17 amino acids. The 42 bases shown cover part of the CDR3, and their frame starts at base 1. CDR1 and CDR2 are drawn from the germline V gene: SGHTA, FQGNSA. CVID samples and control samples contributed equivalent amounts of genomic DNA as sequencing input. For every sample, a 60 bp segment covering the rearranged TCRbeta CDR3 region was amplified and then sequenced. TCRbeta amplification used the immunoSEQ assay, a bias-corrected multiplex PCR with high-throughput sequencing. The source study handled its data this way. Every unique nucleotide sequence counted as a clone and was annotated with V, D and J genes, copy number and frequency. Sequences were labeled productive if in frame, and non-productive if out of frame or containing stop codons. Clonality was calculated from Shannon's entropy as previously described. The predicted amino acid sequences of productive clones were used to derive mean CDR3 Kyte-Doolittle hydropathy. Using the R hclust function, scaled V gene usage was clustered hierarchically with Manhattan distance and complete linkage. Sharing of clones by CDR3 amino acid sequence was evaluated by resampling 12 repertoires per group over 100 rounds. The repertoires were searched for about 68 published EBV-specific TCRbeta sequences and 200 to 300 published CMV-specific TCRbeta sequences. Analysis left out a couple of CVID samples that produced under 10,000 sequences, so 42 CVID repertoires remained. TCRdb provides this immuneACCESS table in a form limited to in-frame rearrangements. Some clones are lacking; in checked studies, under half of them reflect an unresolved V gene, and why the rest are absent is not known. That table furnishes V, J and clone size, whereas the DNA furnished D and trimming. The sample features fewer than 40,000 clones, and none is a singleton. Approximately 6.8% of the sample lies in the top ten.

Standard criteria, namely reduction of serum IgG, IgA and/or IgM below the normal range together with specific antibody deficiency, were applied for the diagnosis of CVID. There were 40 to 45 subjects in the CVID group (roughly 15 female and 29 male), ranging in age from about 8 to 65 years, with a mean age of roughly 40. Both CVID patients and healthy controls were predominantly of Caucasian heritage. At the time of study participation, every CVID subject had been on replacement immunoglobulin therapy for at least one year. At the time of blood collection, no CVID subject was ill or was being treated with immunomodulatory or immunosuppressive medication. Heparinized peripheral whole blood samples of about 5 to 9 ml were obtained from each donor. Genomic DNA from adults with common variable immune deficiency (CVID) and from healthy adult controls was the source for sequencing TCRbeta CDR3 repertoires. To isolate peripheral blood mononuclear cells, diluted blood was subjected to density centrifugation over Hypaque 1077 or Ficoll-Paque. Genomic DNA was obtained from unsorted mononuclear cells using either Qiagen column purification or a centrifugation-based method.

This clone was picked up a small number of times. It has no known antigen specificity. An end of the junction differs from the germline gene, which may be a read error. The read terminates 3 residues ahead of where the CDR3 ends, so the germline J gene completes it. The receptor comes from a human donor with common variable immunodeficiency. The chain uses TRBV7-2 and TRBJ2-5; TRBD2 lines up with 14 middle nucleotides. Material for sequencing was peripheral blood mononuclear cells. The CDR3 corresponds to CASSVAGTSGSGETQYF. CDR3 bases read: TGTGCCAGCAGCGTAGCCGGGACTAGCGGGAGCGGGGAGACC. The CDR3, completed at both ends by the reference TRBV7-2 and TRBJ2-5 genes, gives the full variable domain GAGVSQSPSNKVTEKGKDVELRCDPISGHTALYWYRQSLGQGLEFLIYFQGNSAPDKSGLPSDRFSAERTGGSVSTLTIQRTQQEDSAVYLCASSVAGTSGSGETQYFGPGTRLLVL.